The 31 T cell receptor beta chains below were found in one sample sequenced in a study of T cells in Graves' hyperthyroidism and ophthalmopathy. Regions amplified from RNA transcripts were the TCR beta CDR3 regions. The TCR CDR3 was amplified in a first-round RT-PCR using the HTBI primer set. TCRdb reprocessed the multiplex PCR reads with MiXCR, giving one entry per CDR3 protein. Of over 450,000 distinct CDR3 sequences detected, 14% appear once; the ten largest clones hold about a sixth. The sequenced sample was blood. These receptors came from a woman aged 18-29 years with Graves' hyperthyroidism.

This clonotype appeared a few times. The CDR3 spells CASSLAVVAGTSEQFF. CDR3 DNA sequence: TGTGCCAGCAGCTTAGCGGTAGTAGCGGGAACCAGTGAGCAGTTCTTC. V gene TRBV11-1 combines with J gene TRBJ2-1; 8 nucleotides match TRBD2. The junction had 10 bases not matched to a gene; V was cut back by 0 bases and J by 9 bases. Germline V lookup: CDR1 SGHAT, CDR2 FQDESV (reference sequence). The CDR3 loop spans 16 amino acids.

This clonotype has at least ten counts. This chain uses TRBV27 with TRBJ2-1, with D possibly TRBD2 on 6 matching bases. Trimming removed 6 bases from V and 7 bases from J, with 16 bases in between. Germline-derived CDR1 and CDR2 are MNHEY and SMNVEV (reference sequence). The CDR3 is made up of 14 amino acids. CDR3 in DNA: TGTGCCAGCAGCCGCGGACTACCTCTGAATGAGCAGTTCTTC. Translating gives CASSRGLPLNEQFF.

To note about this clonotype: A much larger clone lies a single base off, so this may be a read error. In this CDR3 the conserved last residue, phenylalanine or tryptophan, is missing, so a read error is likely. The genes are TRBV7-9 and TRBJ1-1; D might be TRBD1 (5 bases). The CDR3 is 14 residues long. V was trimmed by 2 bases and J by 3 bases, leaving 10 bases between them. Looked up from germline, CDR1 is SEHNR and CDR2 is FQNEAQ (reference sequence). The CDR3 DNA sequence: TGTGCCAGCAGCTTAAAAGGGACCTACACTGAAGCTTTCGTT. Translated: CASSLKGTYTEAFV.

Only a few counts were recorded for this clonotype. Germline and junction disagree at one end, which may indicate a read error. CDR3 sequence reads: CTSRPRDYSTGELFF. In nucleotides, the CDR3 is TGTACCAGCAGACCCCGGGACTATAGTACCGGGGAGCTGTTTTTT. V is TRBV2 and J is TRBJ2-2, with TRBD2 matching 7 bases. The CDR3 spans 15 residues. CDR1 is SNHLY and CDR2 is FYNNEI in the germline V gene. Using reference TRBV2 and TRBJ2-2 for the parts outside the CDR3, the full variable domain is EPEVTQTPSHQVTQMGQEVILRCVPISNHLYFYWYRQILGQKVEFLVSFYNNEISEKSEIFDDQFSVERPDGSNFTLKIRSTKLEDSAMYFCTSRPRDYSTGELFFGEGSRLTVL.

The chain uses TRBV2 and TRBJ1-5, with D hard to call. V was clipped by 6 bases and J by 7 bases, with 16 bases between them. Germline CDR1 reads SNHLY; CDR2 reads FYNNEI. The CDR3 runs to 14 residues. In DNA form, the CDR3 reads TGTGCCAGCAGCGATTGGATGGGGAACCAGCCCCAGCATTTT. Amino acid sequence: CASSDWMGNQPQHF.

In its sample, this clonotype was seen a few times. The rearrangement uses TRBV20-1 and TRBJ1-5; TRBD1 aligns across 11 bases. Germline loops: CDR1 DFQATT, CDR2 SNEGSKA (reference sequence). This CDR3 comprises 16 residues. The J segment lost 7 bases and the V segment lost 5 bases, leaving 13 bases of the junction unmatched. The DNA of the CDR3 is TGCAGTGCTCAAGGGCCGGGACAGGGGGTAATACAGCCCCAGCATTTT. Translated, it gives CSAQGPGQGVIQPQHF.

This clonotype was seen many times. The rearrangement joins TRBV20-1 to TRBJ2-7, with a possible D match to TRBD2 (7 bases). CDR1 and CDR2 (germline): DFQATT, SNEGSKA (reference sequence). V shed 0 bases and J shed 7 bases, with 34 bases lying between them. This CDR3 is built from 20 residues. The CDR3 nucleotides are TGCAGTGCTAGAGATCTGAAGGAACAGGGAGCGGGAAGGAGCCTTTTTGAGCAGTACTTC. Translated, it gives CSARDLKEQGAGRSLFEQYF.

The gene calls are TRBV29-1 and TRBJ1-1; unclear D gene. With 4 bases removed from V and 6 bases from J, the gap between germline ends came to 9 bases. Per germline, CDR1 SQVTM and CDR2 ANQGSEA. The CDR3 is 11 residues long. CDR3 nucleotide sequence: TGCAGCGTTGCCGAGGGCTCTGAAGCTTTCTTT. This gives the protein CSVAEGSEAFF.

Many counts were recorded for this clonotype. The chain uses TRBV20-1 and TRBJ2-2; 14 bases match TRBD2. The CDR3 is made up of 16 amino acids. Germline CDR1 and CDR2: DFQATT and SNEGSKA (reference sequence). Trimming removed 3 bases from V and 7 bases from J; junction bases left unmatched: 7. CDR3 DNA sequence: TGCAGTGCTAGTCTGGGACTAGCGGGAGCGGGCGGGGAGCTGTTTTTT. It specifies CSASLGLAGAGGELFF.

This clonotype was recorded at least ten times. The V and J genes are TRBV7-2 and TRBJ2-5; D may be TRBD1 or TRBD2 (5 bases each). This CDR3 region has 13 residues. In germline, CDR1 is SGHTA, CDR2 FQGNSA. CDR3 residues: CTGGLVDGETQYF. The DNA of the CDR3 is TGTACTGGGGGTCTAGTGGATGGAGAGACCCAGTACTTC.

V is TRBV6-5 and J is TRBJ2-2; no reliable D call. V was pared by 2 bases and J by 3 bases, with 7 bases between. The germline V gene encodes CDR1 MNHEY and CDR2 SVGAGI. The CDR3 loop spans 14 amino acids. CDR3 nucleotide sequence: TGTGCCAGCAGTTACAAGACCTACACCGGGGAGCTGTTTTTT. Amino acids: CASSYKTYTGELFF.

This clonotype was observed many times. The chain uses TRBV20-1 and TRBJ2-1; D may be TRBD2 (5 bases). The CDR3 sequence is 13 residues long. The ends were cut back, 4 bases at V and 7 bases at J, with 14 bases in the middle. The V gene's germline CDR1 is DFQATT and CDR2 SNEGSKA (reference sequence). CDR3 amino acids: CSAIDSRGNEQFF. The CDR3 bases are TGCAGTGCTATCGACTCCCGCGGGAATGAGCAGTTCTTC.

The chain employs TRBV11-2 and TRBJ2-1, with 11 nucleotides matching TRBD2. Germline CDR1 is SGHAT and CDR2 is FQNNGV. The ends lost 1 base at V and 4 bases at J; junction bases unmatched: 15. CDR3 length: 20 residues. The CDR3 protein is CASSLVGLWRGTSGYNEQFF. DNA for the CDR3: TGTGCCAGCAGCTTAGTGGGTCTTTGGCGAGGGACTAGCGGATACAATGAGCAGTTCTTC.

This clonotype was seen at least ten times. V usage is TRBV27 and J usage is TRBJ1-4, with 7 bases that match TRBD1. The V gene end was trimmed by 8 bases and the J gene end by 8 bases; junction bases not matched to a gene: 26. In germline, CDR1 is MNHEY, CDR2 SMNVEV (reference sequence). The CDR3 is made up of 19 amino acids. CDR3 region: CASGFPPGQSPTMGEKLFF. The CDR3 DNA is TGTGCCAGCGGGTTTCCACCGGGACAGTCACCTACCATGGGAGAAAAACTGTTTTTT.

This clonotype was counted at least ten times. The J gene is TRBJ1-5, the V gene TRBV12-3 or TRBV12-4, with D perhaps matching TRBD1 (5 bases). Trimming shortened V by 6 bases and J by 4 bases, and 16 bases separated the two germline ends. The CDR3 has 15 amino acids. This chain's CDR3 is CASRDDRFLNQPQHF. CDR3 sequence (DNA): TGTGCCAGCAGAGACGACAGATTCCTAAATCAGCCCCAGCATTTT.

This clonotype was counted ten times or more. In nucleotides, the CDR3 is TGTGCCAGTAGTATAGCGGATAGCCACACCGGGGAGCTGTTTTTT. Protein sequence: CASSIADSHTGELFF. The chain carries TRBV19 and TRBJ2-2, with D hard to call. This CDR3 has 15 amino acids. Germline V gene data show CDR1 as LNHDA and CDR2 as SQIVND (reference sequence). The V end was cut by 1 base, the J end by 3 bases, with 9 bases between.

The CDR3 is CATSRPGTFRDTQYF. In DNA, the CDR3 is TGTGCCACCAGTAGACCGGGGACCTTCCGTGATACGCAGTATTTT. This chain uses TRBV15 with TRBJ2-3; perhaps D is TRBD1 or TRBD2 (5 bases each). V gave up 6 bases and J gave up 6 bases, with 19 bases separating them. The CDR3 length is 15 residues. Germline lookup yields CDR1 LNHNV and CDR2 YYDKDF (reference sequence).

This clonotype was observed many times. The chain couples TRBV3-1 to TRBJ2-2; D not resolved. CDR1 is LGHDT, CDR2 YNNKEL, per germline (reference sequence). There are 15 residues in the CDR3. Between the trimmed V and J ends, which lost 0 bases and 0 bases, there was a span of 5 bases. The CDR3 reads CASSQDSANTGELFF. DNA of the CDR3: TGTGCCAGCAGCCAAGACAGCGCGAACACCGGGGAGCTGTTTTTT.

This clonotype was recorded many times. A much larger clone lies a single base off, so this may be a read error. This chain joins TRBV11-2 and TRBJ2-7, with D perhaps matching TRBD1 (5 bases). CDR3 length: 15 amino acids. Germline-derived CDR1 and CDR2 are SGHAT and FQNNGV. The CDR3 DNA follows: TGTGTCAGCAGCACAAATGCGGCAGGGTACAGCGAGCAGTACTTC. Amino acids: CVSSTNAAGYSEQYF.

This clonotype was seen many times. CDR3 in amino acids: CASRIDSYTEAFF. In nucleotides, the CDR3 is TGTGCCAGCAGAATTGACAGCTACACTGAAGCTTTCTTT. The V gene is TRBV2, the J gene TRBJ1-1; the D gene is possibly TRBD1 (5 bases). V was trimmed by 6 bases and J by 3 bases, leaving 11 bases between them. The CDR3 is 13 residues long. Germline values: CDR1 SNHLY, CDR2 FYNNEI.

The table lists this clonotype with a few counts. The chain links TRBV7-9 to TRBJ2-1; 8 nucleotides line up with TRBD1. This CDR3 is 15 amino acids long. V lost 5 bases, J lost 1 base, and 4 bases stayed unmatched. Germline values: CDR1 SEHNR, CDR2 FQNEAQ (reference sequence). The CDR3 DNA reads as TGTGCCAGCAGCAGGACAGGGCTTTCCTACAATGAGCAGTTCTTC. It specifies CASSRTGLSYNEQFF.

Notes on this clonotype: A much larger clone lies a single base off, so this may be a read error. This CDR3 reads CASSDILATDTQYF. DNA of the CDR3: TGTGCCAGCAGTGACATACTAGCCACAGATACGCAGTATTTT. The V and J genes are TRBV6-1 and TRBJ2-3; D perhaps matches TRBD2 (6 bases). V gave up 3 bases and J gave up 2 bases, with 9 bases separating them. CDR3 size: 14 residues. Germline loops: CDR1 MNHNS, CDR2 SASEGT.

This clonotype was found a few times. The CDR3 loop is CASSTGLAGTYEQYV. The CDR3 DNA reads TGTGCCAGTAGTACCGGACTAGCGGGGACCTACGAGCAGTACGTC. The V call is TRBV19, the J call TRBJ2-7; 12 bases match TRBD2. The ends lost 4 bases at V and 2 bases at J; junction bases unmatched: 3. This CDR3 has 15 residues. Looked up from germline, CDR1 is LNHDA and CDR2 is SQIVND (reference sequence).

This clonotype was detected once. One end of the junction does not line up with germline, which may come from a read error. This rearrangement joins TRBV5-1 to TRBJ2-3, with D perhaps TRBD1 or TRBD2 (5 bases each). There are 16 residues in the CDR3. Germline V CDR1 and CDR2: SGHRS, YFSETQ. The CDR3 is CASSRGSGTLTDTQYF. The CDR3 DNA reads as TGTGCCAGCAGCCGGGGCTCAGGGACCTTGACAGATACGCAGTATTTT. Using reference TRBV5-1 and TRBJ2-3 for the parts outside the CDR3, the full variable domain is KAGVTQTPRYLIKTRGQQVTLSCSPISGHRSVSWYQQTPGQGLQFLFEYFSETQRNKGNFPGRFSGRQFSNSRSEMNVSTLELGDSALYLCASSRGSGTLTDTQYFGPGTRLTVL.

This clonotype has a single count. This may be a read error: a much more frequent sequence differs by one nucleotide. The rearrangement joins TRBV27 to TRBJ2-7; maybe TRBD1 (6 bases). The CDR3 length is 14 residues. Germline lookup yields CDR1 MNHEY and CDR2 SMNVEV (reference sequence). The CDR3 spells CTSSFLDRSYEQYF. The CDR3 DNA is TGTACCAGCAGTTTCTTGGACAGATCCTACGAGCAGTACTTC.

This clonotype was observed a handful of times. Sequence at one end of the junction differs from germline and may be a read error. The chain recombines TRBV6-9 with TRBJ2-5; 10 bases match TRBD2. Looked up from germline, CDR1 is MNHGY and CDR2 is SVAAGI. The CDR3 extends over 15 amino acids. The CDR3 is CAPIRAGGPLETQYF. The CDR3 DNA follows: TGCGCCCCAATTCGAGCGGGAGGGCCTCTAGAGACCCAGTACTTC.

Ten or more counts support this clonotype. The chain joins TRBV12-3 or TRBV12-4 to TRBJ1-5, with a possible D match to TRBD1 (6 bases). CDR3 length: 13 amino acids. Deletions cut 7 bases from V and 7 bases from J, with 14 bases between. The CDR3 sequence is CASTPGHRQPQHF. CDR3 coding DNA: TGTGCCAGCACTCCGGGACATAGACAGCCCCAGCATTTT.

The rearrangement joins TRBV29-1 to TRBJ2-7; D may be TRBD1 (6 bases). The CDR3 totals 13 residues. Germline V lookup: CDR1 SQVTM, CDR2 ANQGSEA. V lost 4 bases, J lost 5 bases, and 15 bases lay in between. The DNA of the CDR3 is TGCAGCGTTGCAGGGGTAAAAGGGGACGAGCAGTACTTC. Translated, it gives CSVAGVKGDEQYF.

The table lists this clonotype with many counts. The chain carries TRBV20-1 and TRBJ2-1; 7 bases line up with TRBD1. Per germline, CDR1 DFQATT and CDR2 SNEGSKA (reference sequence). CDR3 length: 15 residues. J lost 3 bases, V lost 8 bases, and 13 bases had no gene match. CDR3 coding DNA: TGCAGTCTCCCGAGAGGGGACAGACTCTACAATGAGCAGTTCTTC. Its translation is CSLPRGDRLYNEQFF.

This clonotype was observed many times. Here the CDR3 reads CASSTGISNQPQHF. CDR3 coding DNA: TGTGCCAGCAGCACAGGAATCAGCAATCAGCCCCAGCATTTT. V is TRBV12-3 or TRBV12-4 and J is TRBJ1-5; TRBD1 is a possible D gene (5 bases). The CDR3 is 14 amino acids. Trimming took 6 bases from V and 1 from J, leaving 10 bases between them.

Remarks on this clonotype: A much more abundant neighbour one base away suggests this may be a read error. This sequence joins TRBV7-3 and TRBJ2-1; D call uncertain. The DNA end is a closer match to TRBJ2-7, so the J assignment may be wrong. Germline lookup yields CDR1 SGHTA and CDR2 FQGTGA. CDR3 length: 15 amino acids. This chain's CDR3 is CASSLEGGTYNEQYF. CDR3 coding DNA: TGTGCCAGCAGCTTAGAAGGCGGTACCTACAATGAGCAGTACTTC.